The sequence of this T cell receptor beta chain was determined in a study of shared clonotypes between healthy human individuals. Study results and limitations: At large depth, rarefaction still showed sorted-subset sequencing to be incomplete. Roughly 5% of naive CD4 clonotypes were common to four donors. Relative to clonotypes present in all four donors, those not shared had lower generation probabilities.

Here immunoSEQ multiplex PCR was the method, and the copy in TCRdb shows in-frame clones only, minus some. Among 1,500,000 or so clones listed, around 97% were seen once. On this clone itself: Its antigen is unidentified.

This clonotype was sampled from a man aged 25 to 40 in good health. Material: naive CD4+ T cells sorted from blood. The subset is: CD45RA+ positively selected.

For the CDR3, the DNA is TGTGCCAGCAGCGTCACACGTAACTATGGCTACACCTTC. Amino acids: CASSVTRNYGYTF. The V and J genes are TRBV14 and TRBJ1-2; D remains unclear. V dropped 5 bases and J dropped 1 base, with 8 bases sitting between them. The CDR3 consists of 13 residues. Germline values: CDR1 SGHDN, CDR2 FVKESK.